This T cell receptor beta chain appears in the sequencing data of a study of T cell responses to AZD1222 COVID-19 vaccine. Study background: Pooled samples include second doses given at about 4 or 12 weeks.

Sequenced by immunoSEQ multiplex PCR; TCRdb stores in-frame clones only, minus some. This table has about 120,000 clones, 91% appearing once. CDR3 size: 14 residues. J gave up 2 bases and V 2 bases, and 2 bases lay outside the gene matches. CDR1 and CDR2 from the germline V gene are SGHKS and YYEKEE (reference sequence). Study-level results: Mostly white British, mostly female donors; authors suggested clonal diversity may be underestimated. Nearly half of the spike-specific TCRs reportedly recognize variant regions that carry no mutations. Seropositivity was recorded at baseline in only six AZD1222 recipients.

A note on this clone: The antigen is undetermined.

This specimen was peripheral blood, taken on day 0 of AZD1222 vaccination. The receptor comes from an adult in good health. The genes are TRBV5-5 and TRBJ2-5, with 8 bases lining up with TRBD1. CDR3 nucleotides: TGTGCCAGCAGCTTACAGGGGGGACAAGAGACCCAGTACTTC. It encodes CASSLQGGQETQYF.